The sequence of this T cell receptor (beta chain) was determined in a study of early T cells in non-severe SARS-CoV-2 infection. Looking at the study overall: Sequencing used unsorted whole-blood bulk RNA, so chains lack pairing. Broader study findings: Anti-spike CD8 responses were favored in VDJdb matching, and private and CD4 specificities were missed.

Individual cDNA molecules were tagged with unique molecular identifiers, the study reported. TCRdb re-called the 5' RACE reads through MiXCR, storing one row per CDR3 protein. The table lists 55,000 to 65,000 distinct CDR3 sequences, about 10% of them singletons. Germline V gives CDR1 SGHVS, CDR2 FQNEAQ. Trimming removed 8 bases at V and 3 bases at J, with 18 bases between. CDR3 size: 15 residues. This clonotype was seen at least ten times. Antigen specificity is unknown. Sequencing was performed on whole blood. The sequence was obtained from an adult who was a healthcare worker with PCR-confirmed SARS-CoV-2 infection or an uninfected control (not recorded which). This chain joins TRBV7-8 and TRBJ2-3; no definite D call. CDR3 DNA sequence: TGTGCCAGCGGACCTAGGATGTCTCCGACAGATACGCAGTATTTT. The encoded protein is CASGPRMSPTDTQYF.